The T cell receptor (beta chain) described here comes from a study of T-cell memory formation after mild COVID-19. Background on the study: TCR clusters were mostly donor specific.

Study-level points and caveats: Most CD4+ clones that shrank were in CM and EM, while CD8+ ones turned up in EMRA. Among clones contracting day 15 to 85, CD4/CD8 was balanced, whereas later expanders leaned CD4+.

This clonotype was observed at least ten times. No antigen is known for it. Germline-derived CDR1 and CDR2 are SEHNR and FQNEAQ (reference sequence). This CDR3 has 15 amino acids. V gave up 4 bases and J gave up 5 bases, with 17 bases separating them. TCRdb re-derived calls from the 5' RACE reads in MiXCR, one entry per CDR3 protein. The data contain about 400,000 distinct CDR3 sequences, 13% to 15% of them singletons. The sequenced material came from PBMCs or a T cell subset sorted from them (not recorded which). The rearrangement joins TRBV7-9 to TRBJ1-1; D ambiguous. The receptor's source is a man younger than 30 who had mild COVID-19 (a few samples of this study predate the infection). Cell type and time point are not known. The CDR3 loop reads CASSSLVGYGTEAFF. Written as DNA, the CDR3 is TGTGCCAGCAGCTCACTAGTTGGGTATGGAACTGAAGCTTTCTTT.